This entry is about one T cell receptor (beta chain). Its matching antigen is unknown. One entry per CDR3 protein results from TCRdb running MiXCR on the reads. The repertoire holds a few hundred thousand distinct CDR3 sequences, with over 7.5% as singletons. This record belongs to a study of T cell repertoires in cytomegalovirus infection. Study as a whole: TCR beta signatures that were public indicated CMV infection and matching HLA type.

General study results and limits: Dominating the ex vivo response were TCR beta clonotypes that were CMV-specific and HLA-C-restricted. Totalled public TCR beta family frequency picked out people who carried CMV plus the relevant HLA.

Germline CDR1 and CDR2: MDHEN and SYDVKM. The CDR3 runs 15 residues. V was pared by 3 bases and J by 7 bases, with 16 bases between. This receptor was taken from a human donor in good health (CMV status not recorded). Some clones in this sample may be carry-over from other donors' samples. Sequenced input: PBMCs. This chain uses TRBV28 with TRBJ1-5; D is undetermined. CDR3 sequence: CASSLSGSLGQPQHF. For the CDR3, the DNA is TGTGCCAGCAGTTTGTCGGGCAGCCTAGGACAGCCCCAGCATTTT.